Included here is one TCR beta chain sequence, with context. Its antigen is not yet known. The record has no base qualities; no much larger clone is one base away. These data originate in a study of blood T cell repertoires in COVID-19 (TCRdb year 2020). For the study in its entirety: The collaborator samples originated in the United States, Italy and Spain and spanned the acute and convalescent phases of COVID-19. The repertoires were made available in a free public database intended to serve as a resource for research on the immune response to SARS-CoV-2. Where available, HLA class I and class II types were taken from metadata supplied by the sample provider and were not determined by assay-based typing. The prospective study material was composed of cDNA or gDNA derived from T cells, B-cell-depleted T cells, or PBMCs. Deeply sampled blood TCRbeta repertoires from subjects exposed to, actively infected with, or recovered from COVID-19 were included in the dataset. The sample metadata nearly always contained a de-identified subject ID, COVID-19 status, age in years and sex. Samples came from the ongoing ImmuneRACE study (first 160 participants) plus 1,254 subjects from 6 global collaborators. What the study reported, not specific to this receptor: The quantity of clinical and demographic metadata differed by source and by participant and was supplied without curation.

The collaborating institutions used their own protocols to collect whole blood in K2EDTA tubes. For TCRbeta analysis, collaborators shipped samples in one of three forms: frozen whole blood, isolated PBMCs, or DNA extracted from either of those sample types. The immunoSEQ Assay, a bias-controlled multiplex PCR, was used to amplify TCRbeta CDR3 regions from genomic DNA. Per the authors' processing: Nucleated cell counts per sample were estimated from amplification of reference gene primers within the assay. To quantify the absolute abundance of each unique TCRbeta CDR3 rearrangement, sequence reads were collapsed and filtered. For each sample, productive Simpson clonality was calculated by taking the square root of Simpson's diversity index across productive rearrangements. The source is immuneACCESS, and TCRdb retained only in-frame sequences with V and J called. Part of the clones is not carried over; for the studies checked, unresolved V genes explain less than half of this, and the remainder is unexplained. The V and J calls and clone size were taken over from that table, and D and trimming were inferred from the DNA. The sample table shows 55,000 to 65,000 clones, and 91% are seen once. The ten top clones hold 8.6% of the sample.

This TCR came from a human donor in a cohort sampled during active COVID-19. The sequenced material came from peripheral blood.

The CDR3 protein sequence reads: CASNPLGLAGIMGETQYF. The nucleotide sequence reads TGTGCCAGCAATCCTCTGGGGCTAGCGGGAATTATGGGGGAGACCCAGTACTTC. The rearranged segments are TRBV27 and TRBJ2-5, with 9 bases matching TRBD2. Here V drops 7 bases and J drops 5 bases, and the junction holds 20 bases not matched to any gene. The germline V gene (reference sequence) gives CDR1 as MNHEY and CDR2 as SMNVEV. From its cysteine to its phenylalanine, the CDR3 spans 18 amino acids. The DNA shown is the 54-base CDR3, in frame from base 1.